The 26 T cell receptor beta chains in this list originate from one sample, sequenced in a study of cytomegalovirus exposure and HLA in healthy donors. PCR employed 60 Vbeta and 13 Jbeta primers. Profiled with immunoSEQ multiplex PCR; TCRdb holds only in-frame clones, not every one. The top ten clones hold roughly 5.9% of a sample with about 92,000 clones, 84% of them seen once. Sequencing input: PBMCs. The source of these receptors is a woman aged 18-29 years in good health and CMV-seropositive.

The chain uses TRBV28 and TRBJ1-3; tentative D call: TRBD1 (5 bases). The CDR3 runs to 14 residues. V gave up 2 bases and J gave up 6 bases, with 11 bases separating them. Germline lookup yields CDR1 MDHEN and CDR2 SYDVKM. The CDR3 spells CASSLGTEVNTIYF. The CDR3 DNA is TGTGCCAGCAGTTTAGGGACTGAAGTAAACACCATATATTTT.

This sequence joins TRBV5-4 and TRBJ2-3; 7 nucleotides agree with TRBD1. This CDR3 is 12 amino acids long. Losses at the gene ends were 6 bases for V and 5 bases for J; bases not matched to a gene: 3. CDR1 is SGHNT and CDR2 is YYREEE in the germline V gene (reference sequence). The CDR3 protein is CASTRQGDTQYF. The CDR3 coding sequence is TGTGCCAGCACCAGACAGGGAGATACGCAGTATTTT.

The chain employs TRBV5-6 and TRBJ2-3; 9 nucleotides agree with TRBD1. The germline V gene encodes CDR1 SGHDT and CDR2 YYEEEE. This CDR3 has 17 residues. J lost 1 base, V lost 0 bases, and 6 bases had no gene match. The CDR3 region is CASSLEGQGGRTDTQYF. Written as DNA, the CDR3 is TGTGCCAGCAGCTTGGAGGGACAGGGAGGTCGCACAGATACGCAGTATTTT. Full variable domain (outside the CDR3, taken from reference TRBV5-6 and TRBJ2-3): DAGVTQSPTHLIKTRGQQVTLRCSPKSGHDTVSWYQQALGQGPQFIFQYYEEEERQRGNFPDRFSGHQFPNYSSELNVNALLLGDSALYLCASSLEGQGGRTDTQYFGPGTRLTVL.

The chain has TRBV27 and TRBJ1-2, with a tentative D call TRBD1 (5 bases). The CDR3 runs 18 residues. V lost 0 bases and J lost 4, with 21 bases in between. Per germline, CDR1 MNHEY and CDR2 SMNVEV (reference sequence). DNA of the CDR3: TGTGCCAGCAGTTTATCCAGGGTCCCCCACCCAACCACCTATGGCTACACCTTC. Its translation is CASSLSRVPHPTTYGYTF.

The count of this clone is one. The chain employs TRBV27 and TRBJ1-1; D not certain. The V end lost 1 base, the J end lost 1 base, and 10 bases lay between the germline ends. This CDR3 spans 15 amino acids. CDR1 is MNHEY and CDR2 is SMNVEV in the germline V gene (reference sequence). CDR3 sequence reads: CASSLFGSSNTEAFF. The CDR3 nucleotides are TGTGCCAGCAGTTTATTCGGGTCTTCGAACACTGAAGCTTTCTTT.

The rearrangement uses TRBV28 and TRBJ2-1; 7 nucleotides agree with TRBD2. The V and J ends lost 4 bases and 12 bases, in that order; junction bases with no gene match: 18. CDR1 MDHEN and CDR2 SYDVKM come from the germline V gene. The CDR3 runs to 16 residues. The CDR3 nucleotides read TGTGCCAGCAGTTCTACTAGATGGATTATGGGGGAGGGGCAGTTCTTC. Translated, it gives CASSSTRWIMGEGQFF.

Here the CDR3 reads CASNRASGVLEQYF. The CDR3 region has the DNA TGTGCCAGCAACAGGGCTAGCGGTGTTCTCGAGCAGTACTTC. J is TRBJ2-7 and V is TRBV6-1; a possible D gene is TRBD2 (7 bases). The V and J ends lost 7 bases and 6 bases respectively, with 19 bases between them. The length of the CDR3 is 14 residues. Germline CDR1 MNHNS, CDR2 SASEGT.

CDR3 amino acids: CASSEVGGGYTF. For the CDR3, the DNA is TGTGCCAGCAGTGAAGTGGGGGGTGGCTACACCTTC. The chain is built from TRBV6-1 and TRBJ1-2, with D maybe TRBD1 (5 bases). The CDR3 consists of 12 residues. The V end lost 1 base, the J end lost 7 bases, and 7 bases lay between the germline ends. Per the germline V gene, CDR1 is MNHNS and CDR2 is SASEGT.

The sample holds many counts of this clone. The CDR3 reads CASSIQGAQEKLFF. As DNA, the CDR3 is TGTGCCAGCAGCATCCAGGGGGCTCAGGAAAAACTGTTTTTT. The chain carries TRBV5-4 and TRBJ1-4, with TRBD1 identical over 8 bases. V lost 4 bases, J lost 8 bases, and 7 bases stayed unmatched. The CDR3 is made up of 14 amino acids. The germline V gene encodes CDR1 SGHNT and CDR2 YYREEE (reference sequence).

The chain recombines TRBV4-2 with TRBJ1-1, with TRBD1 matching 9 bases. This CDR3 contains 16 residues. The trim removed 3 bases at V and 1 base at J, leaving 6 bases unmatched. CDR1 is LGHNA, CDR2 YNFKEQ, per germline. The CDR3 protein is CASSHLGQGKNTEAFF. The CDR3 DNA follows: TGTGCCAGCAGCCATCTTGGACAGGGGAAGAACACTGAAGCTTTCTTT.

The chain recombines TRBV1 with TRBJ2-3; the D call TRBD2 from the table was never checked on the DNA. TRBV1 is an annotated pseudogene. The CDR3 is 17 residues long. The CDR3 nucleotides are TGCACCAGCAGCCAAGGGGGACTAGCGGGAGGCACAGATACGCAGTATTTT. As protein: CTSSQGGLAGGTDTQYF.

This clone was counted a single time. This chain joins TRBV5-1 and TRBJ2-7; D is uncertain. Trimming took off 1 base at V and 4 bases at J, with 18 bases between the two ends. The germline gives CDR1 SGHRS, CDR2 YFSETQ. CDR3 size: 16 residues. This CDR3 is CASSLTVGQVEYEQYF. The CDR3 nucleotides are TGCGCCAGCAGCTTGACGGTAGGCCAGGTCGAGTACGAGCAGTACTTC.

The V and J genes are TRBV7-2 and TRBJ1-5; 7 bases fit TRBD1. The CDR3 has 18 amino acids. Germline V gene lookup returns CDR1 SGHTA and CDR2 FQGNSA. V lost 2 bases and J lost 0; bases outside the gene matches: 10. CDR3 amino acids: CASSLQATTGYSNQPQHF. The CDR3 DNA sequence: TGTGCCAGCAGCTTACAAGCTACGACAGGGTATAGCAATCAGCCCCAGCATTTT.

The chain joins TRBV6-6 to TRBJ2-2; 9 bases are a match to TRBD1. Germline loops: CDR1 MNHNY, CDR2 SVGAGI (reference sequence). The CDR3 is made up of 14 amino acids. The V segment lost 8 bases and the J segment 6 bases; nucleotides outside the gene matches: 7. The CDR3 nucleotides are TGTGCCAGCTTTTTGAGACAGGGGGCCGGGGAGCTGTTTTTT. Its protein product is CASFLRQGAGELFF.

The chain uses TRBV18 and TRBJ2-1; 8 bases match TRBD2. With V trimmed by 0 bases and J by 4 bases, 5 bases remained unmatched. CDR1 and CDR2 from the germline V gene are KGHSH and LQKENI. This CDR3 contains 16 residues. The CDR3 sequence is CASSPPSSGGYNEQFF. For the CDR3, the DNA is TGTGCCAGCTCACCACCATCCAGCGGGGGTTACAATGAGCAGTTCTTC.

The V call is TRBV4-1, the J call TRBJ2-7; TRBD1 matches at 7 bases. The CDR3 extends over 15 amino acids. The J segment lost 4 bases and the V segment lost 7 bases, leaving 13 bases of the junction unmatched. Germline V gene sequence: CDR1 MGHRA, CDR2 YSYEKL. The CDR3 reads CASTETGIPDYEQYF. DNA for the CDR3: TGCGCCAGCACCGAGACAGGGATACCAGATTACGAGCAGTACTTC.

This clone was found a few times. The J gene is TRBJ1-1, the V gene TRBV19; D might be TRBD1 (5 bases). The CDR3 runs to 14 residues. Trimming shortened V by 10 bases and J by 0 bases, and 15 bases separated the two germline ends. Looked up from germline, CDR1 is LNHDA and CDR2 is SQIVND (reference sequence). This chain's CDR3 is CATHWGGMNTEAFF. The CDR3 nucleotides read TGTGCCACCCATTGGGGGGGGATGAACACTGAAGCTTTCTTT. Filled out from reference TRBV19 and TRBJ1-1, the complete variable domain reads DGGITQSPKYLFRKEGQNVTLSCEQNLNHDAMYWYRQDPGQGLRLIYYSQIVNDFQKGDIAEGYSVSREKKESFPLTVTSAQKNPTAFYLCATHWGGMNTEAFFGQGTRLTVV.

The chain couples TRBV9 to TRBJ2-3, with D hard to call. The ends were cut back, 1 base at V and 6 bases at J, with 9 bases in the middle. The CDR3 has 13 residues. The germline gives CDR1 SGDLS, CDR2 YYNGEE. The CDR3 region is CASSVNAADTQYF. The CDR3 DNA reads TGTGCCAGCAGCGTAAACGCCGCGGATACGCAGTATTTT.

In the case of this clone: Other nucleotide sequences from this sample produce the same CDR3. This chain's CDR3 is CASSLGAGQETQYF. The CDR3 DNA is TGTGCCAGCAGCTTGGGGGCGGGCCAAGAGACCCAGTACTTC. V usage is TRBV5-6 and J usage is TRBJ2-5; the D gene is possibly TRBD2 (5 bases). Germline V gene data show CDR1 as SGHDT and CDR2 as YYEEEE. This CDR3 contains 14 residues. Trimming took off 0 bases at V and 1 base at J, with 7 bases between the two ends.

V and J are TRBV28 and TRBJ2-5; TRBD2 aligns across 7 bases. V was pared by 4 bases and J by 9 bases, with 14 bases of the junction left unmatched. Germline CDR1 and CDR2: MDHEN and SYDVKM. There are 15 residues in the CDR3. The CDR3 nucleotides are TGTGCCAGCAGTTCCCGATTCGCGGCGGGGGAGCCCCAGTACTTC. Residues: CASSSRFAAGEPQYF.

This clone was seen only once. The CDR3 region is CASSYSVIAPTYEQYF. The CDR3 region has the DNA TGTGCCAGCAGTTACAGTGTCATAGCACCCACCTACGAGCAGTACTTC. The chain carries TRBV6-5 and TRBJ2-7, with unresolved D. The CDR3 has 16 amino acids. Trimming cost V 2 bases and J 2 bases, with 16 bases left between them. Germline V lookup: CDR1 MNHEY, CDR2 SVGAGI.

The V gene is TRBV18, the J gene TRBJ1-2; 7 nucleotides match TRBD1. CDR3 length equals 15 residues. Germline CDR1 KGHSH, CDR2 LQKENI. The V and J ends lost 1 base and 8 bases, in that order; junction bases with no gene match: 10. This CDR3 is CASSPRDSTGKGYTF. The CDR3 nucleotides are TGTGCCAGCTCACCACGCGACTCGACAGGGAAGGGCTACACCTTC.

This rearrangement joins TRBV30 to TRBJ1-5; 7 bases align to TRBD1. This CDR3 has 13 residues. Per germline, CDR1 GTSNPN and CDR2 SVGIG (reference sequence). J gave up 6 bases and V 2 bases, and 4 bases lay outside the gene matches. This chain's CDR3 is CAWSRQGFQPQHF. The CDR3 DNA is TGTGCCTGGAGTCGACAGGGCTTTCAGCCCCAGCATTTT.

The gene calls are TRBV7-9 and TRBJ2-3, with 14 bases that match TRBD2. Germline V lookup: CDR1 SEHNR, CDR2 FQNEAQ (reference sequence). Germline trimming cut 6 bases from V and 4 bases from J; bases unmatched to any gene: 9. The CDR3 extends over 17 amino acids. CDR3 nucleotide sequence: TGTGCCAGCAGACCAGCCCCGGGACTAGCGGGAGCAGATACGCAGTATTTT. Translation gives CASRPAPGLAGADTQYF.

V is TRBV27 and J is TRBJ2-7, with a tentative D call TRBD2 (6 bases). In germline, CDR1 is MNHEY, CDR2 SMNVEV (reference sequence). The V end was cut by 4 bases, the J end by 7 bases, with 20 bases between. This CDR3 region has 15 residues. This chain's CDR3 is CASSSVAGTRGEQYF. CDR3 DNA sequence: TGTGCCAGCAGTTCCGTTGCGGGAACGCGTGGAGAGCAGTACTTC.

The CDR3 region is CASSSGTGVFYEQYF. The DNA for the CDR3 is TGTGCCAGCAGCTCCGGGACAGGGGTCTTCTACGAGCAGTACTTC. The chain couples TRBV5-4 to TRBJ2-7; 10 bases match TRBD1. The CDR3 totals 15 residues. V lost 3 bases, J lost 3 bases, and 6 bases stayed unmatched. Germline values: CDR1 SGHNT, CDR2 YYREEE (reference sequence). Variable domain in full (rest from reference TRBV5-4 and TRBJ2-7): ETGVTQSPTHLIKTRGQQVTLRCSSQSGHNTVSWYQQALGQGPQFIFQYYREEENGRGNFPPRFSGLQFPNYSSELNVNALELDDSALYLCASSSGTGVFYEQYFGPGTRLTVT.